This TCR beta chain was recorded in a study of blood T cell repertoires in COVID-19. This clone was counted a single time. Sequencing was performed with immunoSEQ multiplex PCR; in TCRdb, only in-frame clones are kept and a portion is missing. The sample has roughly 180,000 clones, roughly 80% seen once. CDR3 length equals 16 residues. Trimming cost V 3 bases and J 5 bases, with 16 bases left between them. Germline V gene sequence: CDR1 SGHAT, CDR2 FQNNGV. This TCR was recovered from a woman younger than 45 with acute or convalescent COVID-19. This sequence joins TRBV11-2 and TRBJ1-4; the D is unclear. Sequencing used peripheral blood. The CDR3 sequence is CASSFGLGVSNEKLFF. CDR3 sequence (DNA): TGTGCCAGCAGCTTCGGTTTGGGCGTATCAAATGAAAAACTGTTTTTT.